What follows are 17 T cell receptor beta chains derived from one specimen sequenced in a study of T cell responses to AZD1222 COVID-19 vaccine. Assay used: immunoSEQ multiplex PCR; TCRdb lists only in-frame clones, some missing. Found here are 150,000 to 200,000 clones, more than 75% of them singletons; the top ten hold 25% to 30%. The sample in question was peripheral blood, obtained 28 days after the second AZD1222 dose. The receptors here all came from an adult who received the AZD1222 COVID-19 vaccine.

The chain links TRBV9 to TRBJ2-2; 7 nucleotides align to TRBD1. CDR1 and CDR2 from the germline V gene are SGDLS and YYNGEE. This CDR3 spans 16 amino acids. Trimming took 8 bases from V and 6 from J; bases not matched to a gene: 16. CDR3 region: CASRVGDSRVSGELFF. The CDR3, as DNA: TGTGCCAGTAGGGTTGGGGACAGCCGGGTGTCCGGGGAGCTGTTTTTT.

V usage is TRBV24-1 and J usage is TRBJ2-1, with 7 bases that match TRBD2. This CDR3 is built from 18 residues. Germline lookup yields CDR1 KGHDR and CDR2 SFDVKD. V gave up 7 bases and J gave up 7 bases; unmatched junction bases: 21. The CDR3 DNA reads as TGTGCCACCAGCGACCCTTCCGCCCTGGCGGGAGTATTAAATGAGCAGTTCTTC. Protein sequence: CATSDPSALAGVLNEQFF.

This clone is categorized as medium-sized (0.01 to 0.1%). CDR3 bases: TGTGCCATCAGTGAGTCCGTAAGCCTCAGCTCCTACGAGCAGTACTTC. Residues: CAISESVSLSSYEQYF. This chain links TRBV10-3 with TRBJ2-7; D unresolved. V was trimmed by 0 bases and J by 0 bases, leaving 12 bases between them. The CDR3 is 16 amino acids. Germline CDR1 reads ENHRY; CDR2 reads SYGVKD.

The CDR3 DNA reads TGCGCCAGCAGCTCGGACGGGTACAATGAGCAGTTCTTC. Protein sequence: CASSSDGYNEQFF. This chain uses TRBV5-1 with TRBJ2-1; D is undetermined. The CDR3 length is 13 residues. Germline V lookup: CDR1 SGHRS, CDR2 YFSETQ. Trimming took 3 bases from V and 4 from J, leaving 8 bases between them.

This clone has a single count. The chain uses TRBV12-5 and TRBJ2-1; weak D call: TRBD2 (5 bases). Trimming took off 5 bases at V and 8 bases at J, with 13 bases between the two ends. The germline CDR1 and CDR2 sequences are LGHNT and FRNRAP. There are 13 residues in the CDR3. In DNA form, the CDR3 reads TGTGCTAGTGGTCAGAGCGGCCACCATGAGCAGTTCTTC. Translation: CASGQSGHHEQFF.

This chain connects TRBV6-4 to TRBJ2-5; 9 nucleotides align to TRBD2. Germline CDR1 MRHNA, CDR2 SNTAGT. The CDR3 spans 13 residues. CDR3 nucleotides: TGTACCCACCTAGCGGGGTTGGAAGAGACCCAGTACTTC. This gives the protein CTHLAGLEETQYF.

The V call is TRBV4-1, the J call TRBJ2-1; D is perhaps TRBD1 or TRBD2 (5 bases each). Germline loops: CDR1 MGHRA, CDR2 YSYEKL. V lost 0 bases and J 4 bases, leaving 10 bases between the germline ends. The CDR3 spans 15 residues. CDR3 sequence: CASSQDGTPYNEQFF. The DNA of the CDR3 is TGCGCCAGCAGCCAAGATGGGACCCCTTACAATGAGCAGTTCTTC.

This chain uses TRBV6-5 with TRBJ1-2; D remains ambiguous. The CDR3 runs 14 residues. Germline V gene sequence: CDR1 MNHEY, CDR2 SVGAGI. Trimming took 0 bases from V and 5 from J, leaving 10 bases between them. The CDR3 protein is CASSYSGRPYGYTF. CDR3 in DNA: TGTGCCAGCAGTTACTCGGGCAGGCCTTATGGCTACACCTTC.

The CDR3 loop reads CASSLADQETQYF. The CDR3 DNA reads as TGTGCCAGCAGCTTGGCGGACCAAGAGACCCAGTACTTC. V and J are TRBV5-4 and TRBJ2-5; D not resolved. This CDR3 has 13 amino acids. Germline V lookup: CDR1 SGHNT, CDR2 YYREEE (reference sequence). V was clipped by 0 bases and J by 0 bases, with 3 bases between them. The full variable domain, in which reference TRBV5-4 and TRBJ2-5 provide the parts outside the CDR3, is ETGVTQSPTHLIKTRGQQVTLRCSSQSGHNTVSWYQQALGQGPQFIFQYYREEENGRGNFPPRFSGLQFPNYSSELNVNALELDDSALYLCASSLADQETQYFGPGTRLLVL.

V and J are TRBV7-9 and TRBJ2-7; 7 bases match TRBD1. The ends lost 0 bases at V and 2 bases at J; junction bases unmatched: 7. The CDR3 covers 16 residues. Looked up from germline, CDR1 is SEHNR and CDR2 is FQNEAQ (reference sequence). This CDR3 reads CASSLAGTVSAYEQYF. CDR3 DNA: TGTGCCAGCAGCTTAGCAGGGACAGTTTCGGCCTACGAGCAGTACTTC.

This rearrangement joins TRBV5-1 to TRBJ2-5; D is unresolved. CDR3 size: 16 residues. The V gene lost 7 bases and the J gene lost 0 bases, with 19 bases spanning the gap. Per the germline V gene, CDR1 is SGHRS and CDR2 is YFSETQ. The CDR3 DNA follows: TGCGCCAGCGCCCCCGGGCCTCCACCAAACCAAGAGACCCAGTACTTC. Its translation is CASAPGPPPNQETQYF.

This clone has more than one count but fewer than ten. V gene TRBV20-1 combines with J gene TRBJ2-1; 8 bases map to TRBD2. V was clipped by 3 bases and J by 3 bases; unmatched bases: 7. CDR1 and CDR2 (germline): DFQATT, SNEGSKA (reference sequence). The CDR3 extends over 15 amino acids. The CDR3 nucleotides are TGCAGTGCTAGTCCCGGCGGGACTAGCTACAATGAGCAGTTCTTC. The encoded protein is CSASPGGTSYNEQFF.

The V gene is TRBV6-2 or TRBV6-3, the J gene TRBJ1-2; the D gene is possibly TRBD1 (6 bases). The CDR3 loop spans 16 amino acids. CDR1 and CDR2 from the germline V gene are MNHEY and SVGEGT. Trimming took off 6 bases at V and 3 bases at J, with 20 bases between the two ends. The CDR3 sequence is CASSRAGATDHYGYTF. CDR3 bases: TGTGCCAGCAGCCGGGCGGGGGCCACAGATCACTATGGCTACACCTTC.

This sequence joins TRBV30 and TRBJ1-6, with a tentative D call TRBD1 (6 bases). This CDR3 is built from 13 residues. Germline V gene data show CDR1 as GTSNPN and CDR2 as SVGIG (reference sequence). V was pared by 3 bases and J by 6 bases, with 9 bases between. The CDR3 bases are TGTGCCTGGAGCACGGACAGTAATTCACCCCTCCACTTT. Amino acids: CAWSTDSNSPLHF.

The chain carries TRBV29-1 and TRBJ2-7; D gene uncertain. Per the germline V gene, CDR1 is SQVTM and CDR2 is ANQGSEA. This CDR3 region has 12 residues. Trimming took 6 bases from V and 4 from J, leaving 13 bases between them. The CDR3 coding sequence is TGCAGCGTAACTACTCCACCGTACGAGCAGTACTTC. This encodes CSVTTPPYEQYF.

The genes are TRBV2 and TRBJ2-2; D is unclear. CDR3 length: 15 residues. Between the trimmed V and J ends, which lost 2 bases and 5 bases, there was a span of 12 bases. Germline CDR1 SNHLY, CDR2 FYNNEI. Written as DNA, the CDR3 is TGTGCCAGCAGTGAAATGCAGGCCGGGACCGGGGAGCTGTTTTTT. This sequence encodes CASSEMQAGTGELFF.

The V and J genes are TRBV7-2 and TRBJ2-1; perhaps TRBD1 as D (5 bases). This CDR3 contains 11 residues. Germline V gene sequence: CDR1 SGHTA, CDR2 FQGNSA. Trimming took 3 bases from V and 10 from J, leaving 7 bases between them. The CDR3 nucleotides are TGTGCCAGCAGCTTGGGGCAGGAGCAGTTCTTC. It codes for CASSLGQEQFF.